These 20 T cell receptor beta chains were all obtained from the same sample, sequenced in a study of siplizumab effects on memory and regulatory T cells. Profiled with immunoSEQ multiplex PCR; TCRdb holds only in-frame clones, not every one. Found here are roughly 120,000 clones, roughly 94% of them singletons; the top ten hold under 2%. Sequenced material: non-Treg CD4+ T cells sorted from blood. All receptors derive from a human donor in good health.

The DNA for the CDR3 is TGTGCCAGCAGGTCACCCGGGTGGGAAGGCTACACCTTC. Amino acid sequence: CASRSPGWEGYTF. The chain is built from TRBV6-5 and TRBJ1-2; D remains ambiguous. CDR1 is MNHEY, CDR2 SVGAGI, per germline. The CDR3 consists of 13 residues. Trimming removed 6 bases from V and 8 bases from J, with 16 bases in between.

The chain recombines TRBV6-6 with TRBJ1-1; no clear D gene. Germline V gene sequence: CDR1 MNHNY, CDR2 SVGAGI (reference sequence). Trimming pared 5 bases from V and 2 bases from J, leaving 15 bases between. CDR3 length: 15 amino acids. This chain's CDR3 is CASSGPRTYNTEAFF. CDR3 nucleotide sequence: TGTGCCAGCAGTGGACCCCGGACGTATAACACTGAAGCTTTCTTT.

V and J are TRBV10-2 and TRBJ1-5; 9 positions match TRBD1. V shed 9 bases and J 7 bases; nucleotides not matched to a gene: 10. There are 14 residues in the CDR3. Germline V lookup: CDR1 WSHSY, CDR2 SAAADI. DNA for the CDR3: TGCGCCAGTCAGACAGGGGGGATAGAGCAGCCCCAGCATTTT. Its translation is CASQTGGIEQPQHF.

The chain recombines TRBV6-5 with TRBJ2-5; D unresolved. V dropped 2 bases and J dropped 1 base, with 11 bases sitting between them. Per the germline V gene, CDR1 is MNHEY and CDR2 is SVGAGI. This CDR3 is 15 amino acids long. The CDR3 DNA reads TGTGCCAGCAGTTACCTCGGACCGATCCAAGAGACCCAGTACTTC. It yields the protein CASSYLGPIQETQYF.

The rearrangement links TRBV11-2 to TRBJ1-2, with 8 positions matching TRBD1. With 8 bases clipped from V and 8 bases from J, the junction kept 16 bases outside the gene matches. The germline V gene has CDR1 SGHAT and CDR2 FQNNGV. The CDR3 length is 15 residues. CDR3 coding DNA: TGTGCCAGCGCCCCCCTAGGACAGGGCTTAGGGGGCTACACCTTC. This encodes CASAPLGQGLGGYTF.

This chain connects TRBV19 to TRBJ1-5; 8 positions match TRBD1. The germline V gene has CDR1 LNHDA and CDR2 SQIVND (reference sequence). The CDR3 contains 14 residues. The V segment lost 5 bases and the J segment 7 bases; nucleotides outside the gene matches: 7. In DNA form, the CDR3 reads TGTGCCAGTAGTGGACAGGGTTCGGGGCAGCCCCAGCATTTT. Translating gives CASSGQGSGQPQHF.

This clone occurred once. The rearrangement links TRBV6-5 to TRBJ2-5, with 11 bases fitting TRBD2. The V and J ends lost 5 bases and 12 bases, in that order; junction bases with no gene match: 11. This CDR3 contains 14 residues. Germline V gene sequence: CDR1 MNHEY, CDR2 SVGAGI. CDR3 in DNA: TGTGCCAGCAGTGAGGGGGGACTAGCGGAGATAAAGTACTTC. This codes for CASSEGGLAEIKYF.

The chain joins TRBV11-2 to TRBJ2-1; tentative D call: TRBD2 (6 bases). The CDR3 length is 15 residues. With 0 bases removed from V and 3 bases from J, the gap between germline ends came to 9 bases. From germline, CDR1 is SGHAT and CDR2 FQNNGV. The CDR3 protein is CASSLEGTGYNEQFF. The CDR3 bases are TGTGCCAGCAGCTTAGAGGGGACTGGCTACAATGAGCAGTTCTTC.

The gene calls are TRBV19 and TRBJ2-5; 7 nucleotides match TRBD2. This CDR3 has 15 amino acids. Looked up from germline, CDR1 is LNHDA and CDR2 is SQIVND (reference sequence). The J segment lost 5 bases and the V segment lost 4 bases, leaving 10 bases of the junction unmatched. The CDR3 is CASSTGLESQETQYF. CDR3 sequence (DNA): TGTGCCAGTAGTACCGGACTAGAATCACAGGAGACCCAGTACTTC. Full variable domain (remainder filled in from reference TRBV19 and TRBJ2-5): DGGITQSPKYLFRKEGQNVTLSCEQNLNHDAMYWYRQDPGQGLRLIYYSQIVNDFQKGDIAEGYSVSREKKESFPLTVTSAQKNPTAFYLCASSTGLESQETQYFGPGTRLLVL.

This clone was found once. This chain links TRBV6-5 with TRBJ1-2; D is unresolved. Germline V gene data show CDR1 as MNHEY and CDR2 as SVGAGI. Trimming left V 7 bases short and J 7 bases short, with 22 bases between. The CDR3 covers 15 residues. CDR3 nucleotide sequence: TGTGCCAGCACCAGAGGTTCTGTCCCCCCTTTTGGCTACACCTTC. This codes for CASTRGSVPPFGYTF.

V gene TRBV10-1 combines with J gene TRBJ1-1; D may be TRBD1 (5 bases). Germline V gene sequence: CDR1 WNHNN, CDR2 SYGVQD (reference sequence). The CDR3 spans 13 residues. The ends were cut back, 7 bases at V and 5 bases at J, with 14 bases in the middle. This CDR3 is CASKSSGGTEAFF. The CDR3 DNA is TGCGCCAGCAAGTCGTCGGGGGGAACTGAAGCTTTCTTT.

V is TRBV6-5 and J is TRBJ1-1; 7 bases map to TRBD1. V was pared by 0 bases and J by 5 bases, with 6 bases of the junction left unmatched. Germline V gives CDR1 MNHEY, CDR2 SVGAGI. There are 15 residues in the CDR3. CDR3 bases: TGTGCCAGCAGTTACTCACGGCAGGGGGATACTGAAGCTTTCTTT. The encoded protein is CASSYSRQGDTEAFF.

The chain has TRBV4-1 and TRBJ2-1, with D perhaps assigned TRBD1 or TRBD2 (5 bases each). This CDR3 is built from 16 residues. Looked up from germline, CDR1 is MGHRA and CDR2 is YSYEKL. Trimming stripped 4 bases from V and 1 base from J, with 14 bases between. CDR3 sequence: CASSPSGAGSYNEQFF. The DNA of the CDR3 is TGCGCCAGCAGCCCAAGCGGAGCAGGGTCCTACAATGAGCAGTTCTTC.

This CDR3 reads CASRAERVGGELFF. The CDR3 region has the DNA TGTGCCAGCAGGGCGGAACGGGTGGGCGGGGAGCTGTTTTTT. This chain links TRBV6-5 with TRBJ2-2; unclear D gene. Germline V lookup: CDR1 MNHEY, CDR2 SVGAGI. There are 14 residues in the CDR3. The V end lost 6 bases, the J end lost 7 bases, and 15 bases lay between the germline ends.

V and J are TRBV16 and TRBJ2-7; 9 nucleotides line up with TRBD1. Trimming at V came to 4 bases and at J to 6 bases, leaving 10 bases not matched to a gene. Looked up from germline, CDR1 is KGHSY and CDR2 is FQNENV. The CDR3 contains 15 residues. The CDR3 is CASSPPGQGWGEQYF. DNA for the CDR3: TGTGCCAGCAGCCCCCCGGGACAGGGATGGGGCGAGCAGTACTTC.

Only one count was recorded for this clone. The chain couples TRBV2 to TRBJ2-1, with 14 bases aligning to TRBD2. Germline CDR1 is SNHLY and CDR2 is FYNNEI. The CDR3 is made up of 15 amino acids. J was trimmed by 9 bases and V by 7 bases; bases with no gene match: 8. CDR3 amino acids: CASIETSGRAGEQFF. The CDR3, as DNA: TGTGCCAGCATTGAGACTAGCGGGAGGGCCGGTGAGCAGTTCTTC.

The chain couples TRBV6-5 to TRBJ1-1; no reliable D call. The CDR3 loop spans 12 amino acids. V was clipped by 4 bases and J by 9 bases, with 12 bases between them. The V gene's germline CDR1 is MNHEY and CDR2 SVGAGI. In DNA, the CDR3 is TGTGCCAGCAGTTCACCCCGCGGGAAAGCTTTCTTT. The encoded protein is CASSSPRGKAFF.

This sequence joins TRBV29-1 and TRBJ1-5, with D possibly being TRBD1 (6 bases). From germline, CDR1 is SQVTM and CDR2 ANQGSEA. There are 15 residues in the CDR3. The germline V and J ends were trimmed by 6 bases and 0 bases, with 15 bases remaining between them. In DNA form, the CDR3 reads TGCAGCGTGGCCACAGGGCGAAATAGCAATCAGCCCCAGCATTTT. Its translation is CSVATGRNSNQPQHF.

This clone was seen a few times. The chain carries TRBV19 and TRBJ1-5; D not certain. CDR3 length equals 16 residues. In germline, CDR1 is LNHDA, CDR2 SQIVND (reference sequence). V was pared by 5 bases and J by 2 bases, with 16 bases between. The DNA for the CDR3 is TGTGCCAGTAGTCTAGGCAGGACTATAGGCAATCAGCCCCAGCATTTT. Amino acid sequence: CASSLGRTIGNQPQHF.

J is TRBJ2-5 and V is TRBV18; 8 bases fit TRBD2. J gave up 0 bases and V 4 bases, and 7 bases lay outside the gene matches. CDR1 and CDR2 from the germline V gene are KGHSH and LQKENI. This CDR3 contains 16 residues. The CDR3: CASSLLRGGNQETQYF. CDR3 DNA sequence: TGTGCCAGCTCACTCTTACGGGGGGGAAACCAAGAGACCCAGTACTTC. The full variable domain, its missing parts supplied by reference TRBV18 and TRBJ2-5, is NAGVMQNPRHLVRRRGQEARLRCSPMKGHSHVYWYRQLPEEGLKFMVYLQKENIIDESGMPKERFSAEFPKEGPSILRIQQVVRGDSAAYFCASSLLRGGNQETQYFGPGTRLLVL.